This TCR beta chain was observed in a study of cytomegalovirus exposure and HLA in healthy donors. About the research overall: Researchers found that around 80% of 350 to 500 genotyped donors fell within the Caucasian-associated ancestry cluster.

Comments on this clone: Its antigen is unknown.

Points from the study as a whole: Presence/absence analyses rested on an assumption that sequencing depth was roughly uniform across donors. A later analysis linked around 17,000 TCR beta sequences to HLA alleles at 0.05 false discovery rate.

The PCR was carried out with 60 Vbeta primers and 13 Jbeta primers. Measured with immunoSEQ multiplex PCR; TCRdb has only the in-frame clones, and not every one. The table records about 160,000 clones, around 80% of them present only once. This sequence originates from a male donor in good health and CMV-seropositive. Sequenced input: PBMCs.

The CDR3 region is CASSVGAGGAAEAFF. CDR3 sequence (DNA): TGTGCCAGCAGCGTAGGCGCAGGGGGAGCCGCTGAAGCTTTCTTT. The chain recombines TRBV9 with TRBJ1-1; 7 nucleotides align to TRBD1. The CDR3 length is 15 residues. With V trimmed by 0 bases and J by 6 bases, 8 bases remained unmatched. The germline gives CDR1 SGDLS, CDR2 YYNGEE.